These 26 T cell receptor beta chains share one sample of origin, sequenced in a study of memory B cells and T cells in multiple sclerosis. The data were produced by immunoSEQ multiplex PCR, yet TCRdb's version contains in-frame clones alone and is incomplete. Of about 32,000 clones listed, around 88% are singletons. After stimulus-free culture, autoproliferating CFSE-dim and non-proliferating CFSE-high T cells were sequenced separately. Cultures began with some 52 million CFSE-labeled PBMCs, unstimulated for more than 6 days, with replicate wells pooled. For these TCRs, the target antigens are not known. The sample consisted of PBMCs from blood kept in culture. These receptors were obtained from a human donor with multiple sclerosis.

CDR3 protein: CATPLGGGNQPQHF. In DNA, the CDR3 is TGTGCCACCCCACTAGGAGGGGGCAATCAGCCCCAGCATTTT. The chain joins TRBV7-3 to TRBJ1-5, with a possible D match to TRBD1 (5 bases). Trimming cost V 10 bases and J 2 bases, with 15 bases left between them. The CDR3 runs 14 residues. Germline V lookup: CDR1 SGHTA, CDR2 FQGTGA.

V is TRBV5-1 and J is TRBJ2-3; TRBD2 agrees at 8 bases. J was trimmed by 2 bases and V by 4 bases; bases with no gene match: 6. The CDR3 covers 15 residues. Germline values: CDR1 SGHRS, CDR2 YFSETQ. CDR3 sequence (DNA): TGCGCCAGCAGCCGGACTAGCAGTAACACAGATACGCAGTATTTT. The encoded protein is CASSRTSSNTDTQYF.

For the CDR3, the DNA is TGTGCCAGTAGTCCTCTAGCGGCCAATGAGCAGTTCTTC. It yields the protein CASSPLAANEQFF. The J gene is TRBJ2-1, the V gene TRBV19; 7 positions match TRBD2. CDR3 length: 13 residues. Per germline, CDR1 LNHDA and CDR2 SQIVND (reference sequence). V lost 5 bases and J lost 6; bases outside the gene matches: 4.

This clone has just a few counts. The gene calls are TRBV7-4 and TRBJ1-3; a possible D gene is TRBD1 (5 bases). The CDR3 contains 16 residues. V lost 5 bases, J lost 8 bases, and 22 bases lay in between. Germline assignment: CDR1 SGHVT and CDR2 SQSDAQ. The CDR3 protein is CASSKQVKSYFDTIYF. The DNA for the CDR3 is TGTGCCAGCAGCAAACAGGTAAAAAGTTATTTTGACACCATATATTTT. Filled out from reference TRBV7-4 and TRBJ1-3, the complete variable domain reads GAGVSQSPRYKVAKRGRDVALRCDSISGHVTLYWYRQTLGQGSEVLTYSQSDAQRDKSGRPSGRFSAERPERSVSTLKIQRTEQGDSAVYLCASSKQVKSYFDTIYFGEGSWLTVV.

This rearrangement joins TRBV2 to TRBJ1-3; D call uncertain. The V end lost 7 bases, the J end lost 0 bases, and 13 bases lay between the germline ends. Germline CDR1 SNHLY, CDR2 FYNNEI. The CDR3 covers 15 residues. This CDR3 is CASTADRVSGNTIYF. The CDR3 bases are TGTGCCAGCACAGCAGACCGAGTCTCTGGAAACACCATATATTTT.

The gene calls are TRBV15 and TRBJ2-5; D may correspond to TRBD1 or TRBD2 (7 bases each). V dropped 3 bases and J dropped 6 bases, with 14 bases sitting between them. The CDR3 contains 14 residues. The germline CDR1 and CDR2 sequences are LNHNV and YYDKDF (reference sequence). The CDR3 reads CATSRPGGDQTQYF. CDR3 DNA sequence: TGTGCCACCAGCAGGCCAGGGGGGGACCAGACCCAGTACTTC.

This chain uses TRBV11-2 with TRBJ2-5; perhaps TRBD1 as D (5 bases). With 0 bases removed from V and 4 bases from J, the gap between germline ends came to 12 bases. The CDR3 is 15 residues long. The germline V gene encodes CDR1 SGHAT and CDR2 FQNNGV. CDR3 sequence: CASSLDLQGGETQYF. The CDR3 bases are TGTGCCAGCAGCTTAGATCTTCAGGGCGGAGAGACCCAGTACTTC. The full variable domain, its missing parts supplied by reference TRBV11-2 and TRBJ2-5, is EAGVAQSPRYKIIEKRQSVAFWCNPISGHATLYWYQQILGQGPKLLIQFQNNGVVDDSQLPKDRFSAERLKGVDSTLKIQPAKLEDSAVYLCASSLDLQGGETQYFGPGTRLLVL.

The CDR3 sequence is CASSMDRGFNEQFF. The CDR3 DNA reads as TGTGCCAGCAGTATGGACAGGGGATTCAATGAGCAGTTCTTC. V is TRBV6-5 and J is TRBJ2-1; 9 bases match TRBD1. Germline V gene sequence: CDR1 MNHEY, CDR2 SVGAGI. J gave up 6 bases and V 5 bases, and 5 bases lay outside the gene matches. CDR3 length equals 14 residues.

The J gene is TRBJ1-1, the V gene TRBV9; 9 nucleotides align to TRBD1. The CDR3 is 15 amino acids. Germline V lookup: CDR1 SGDLS, CDR2 YYNGEE. The junction had 4 bases not matched to a gene; V was cut back by 4 bases and J by 0 bases. The DNA for the CDR3 is TGTGCCAGCAGCCCCAGGGACAGGGTGAACACTGAAGCTTTCTTT. Its translation: CASSPRDRVNTEAFF.

The rearrangement joins TRBV5-1 to TRBJ2-1; D is perhaps TRBD2 (7 bases). Trimming shortened V by 4 bases and J by 6 bases, and 17 bases separated the two germline ends. The CDR3 consists of 15 residues. The germline V gene encodes CDR1 SGHRS and CDR2 YFSETQ. CDR3 in amino acids: CASSPGSGGRNEQFF. In DNA, the CDR3 is TGCGCCAGCAGCCCCGGATCGGGGGGCCGCAATGAGCAGTTCTTC.

V gene TRBV7-9 combines with J gene TRBJ2-1; D uncertain. The CDR3 has 13 residues. The germline V gene encodes CDR1 SEHNR and CDR2 FQNEAQ (reference sequence). Trimming took off 5 bases at V and 8 bases at J, with 13 bases between the two ends. The CDR3 sequence: CASSPTLSDEQFF. The CDR3 nucleotides are TGTGCCAGCAGCCCCACCTTAAGCGATGAGCAGTTCTTC.

The CDR3 here is CASSPRETALNTEAFF. Here the CDR3 DNA reads TGTGCCAGCTCACCACGGGAGACAGCCTTGAACACTGAAGCTTTCTTT. This chain uses TRBV18 with TRBJ1-1; TRBD1 might be the D (5 bases). Trimming stripped 1 base from V and 0 bases from J, with 12 bases between. From germline, CDR1 is KGHSH and CDR2 LQKENI. This CDR3 is built from 16 residues.

The V and J genes are TRBV6-6 and TRBJ2-1, with TRBD2 as a possible D gene (5 bases). This CDR3 is built from 15 residues. CDR1 and CDR2 from the germline V gene are MNHNY and SVGAGI (reference sequence). Trimming left V 5 bases short and J 0 bases short, with 11 bases between. The CDR3 coding sequence is TGTGCCAGCAGTGTAAGCGGCCCCTCCTACAATGAGCAGTTCTTC. Its protein is CASSVSGPSYNEQFF.

The chain combines TRBV5-6 with TRBJ1-2; TRBD1 agrees at 11 bases. Per the germline V gene, CDR1 is SGHDT and CDR2 is YYEEEE. This CDR3 has 15 amino acids. J was trimmed by 8 bases and V by 4 bases; bases with no gene match: 10. CDR3 DNA: TGTGCCAGCAGCCTCCGGGACAGGGGGATGAAAGGCTACACCTTC. Translation: CASSLRDRGMKGYTF.

The gene calls are TRBV27 and TRBJ1-1; 7 positions agree with TRBD1. The CDR3 has 16 residues. Germline trimming cut 6 bases from V and 0 bases from J; bases unmatched to any gene: 10. Germline V lookup: CDR1 MNHEY, CDR2 SMNVEV (reference sequence). In DNA form, the CDR3 reads TGTGCCAGCAGGACCGACAGGGTGGGGGTGAACACTGAAGCTTTCTTT. It encodes CASRTDRVGVNTEAFF.

The chain employs TRBV28 and TRBJ2-7, with 12 bases matching TRBD2. After removal of 6 bases from V and 7 bases from J, the junction contained 7 bases not matched to a gene. The CDR3 is 14 residues long. Germline-derived CDR1 and CDR2 are MDHEN and SYDVKM. The CDR3 DNA reads as TGTGCCAGCAGATACGGACTAGCGGGAAGTGAGCAGTACTTC. As protein: CASRYGLAGSEQYF.

The chain employs TRBV28 and TRBJ1-1, with TRBD1 as a possible D gene (5 bases). Trimming took off 2 bases at V and 3 bases at J, with 19 bases between the two ends. CDR1 MDHEN and CDR2 SYDVKM come from the germline V gene. The CDR3 contains 17 residues. For the CDR3, the DNA is TGTGCCAGCAGTTTAACCTCCCCGGGGGGGGTCGACACTGAAGCTTTCTTT. This encodes CASSLTSPGGVDTEAFF.

The V and J genes are TRBV7-8 and TRBJ2-1, with 7 nucleotides matching TRBD2. Germline V CDR1 and CDR2: SGHVS, FQNEAQ. J was trimmed by 5 bases and V by 2 bases; bases with no gene match: 9. The CDR3 extends over 16 amino acids. The CDR3 sequence is CASSLIRRETHNEQFF. The CDR3 DNA reads TGTGCCAGCAGCTTAATCCGGCGGGAGACCCACAATGAGCAGTTCTTC.

The V and J genes are TRBV5-1 and TRBJ1-2; the D gene is possibly TRBD1 (5 bases). The CDR3 has 15 residues. Germline-derived CDR1 and CDR2 are SGHRS and YFSETQ. Trimming pared 1 base from V and 2 bases from J, leaving 12 bases between. The CDR3 region is CASSLIRGSNYGYTF. For the CDR3, the DNA is TGCGCCAGCAGCTTGATACGGGGCTCGAACTATGGCTACACCTTC.

The chain uses TRBV27 and TRBJ1-1; TRBD1 matches at 9 bases. The CDR3 extends over 18 amino acids. The V segment lost 0 bases and the J segment 5 bases; nucleotides outside the gene matches: 13. Germline assignment: CDR1 MNHEY and CDR2 SMNVEV (reference sequence). Here the CDR3 DNA reads TGTGCCAGCAGTTTATCTCCCGGGACAGGGCATTGGGGGACTGAAGCTTTCTTT. This encodes CASSLSPGTGHWGTEAFF.

The chain combines TRBV6-6 with TRBJ2-1; D ambiguous. V was pared by 2 bases and J by 9 bases, with 8 bases between. Germline CDR1 and CDR2: MNHNY and SVGAGI (reference sequence). The CDR3 covers 12 residues. This CDR3 reads CASSYQKIEQFF. The CDR3, as DNA: TGTGCCAGCAGTTACCAAAAGATTGAGCAGTTCTTC.

This chain connects TRBV6-5 to TRBJ1-1, with TRBD1 identical over 7 bases. Germline CDR1 is MNHEY and CDR2 is SVGAGI. The ends lost 8 bases at V and 4 bases at J; junction bases unmatched: 4. The CDR3 loop spans 12 amino acids. In DNA, the CDR3 is TGTGCCAGCGGAACAGGGGTCACTGAAGCTTTCTTT. This encodes CASGTGVTEAFF.

This clone was recorded a few times. Additional DNA sequences in this sample encode the identical CDR3. This rearrangement joins TRBV11-2 to TRBJ2-2, with a tentative D call TRBD2 (6 bases). Germline lookup yields CDR1 SGHAT and CDR2 FQNNGV. This CDR3 comprises 14 residues. Trimming cost V 4 bases and J 9 bases, with 15 bases left between them. In nucleotides, the CDR3 is TGTGCCAGCAGCTCCGTAGGCGGGGCAAGGGAGCTGTTTTTT. Protein: CASSSVGGARELFF. The full variable domain, completed using reference TRBV11-2 and TRBJ2-2, is EAGVAQSPRYKIIEKRQSVAFWCNPISGHATLYWYQQILGQGPKLLIQFQNNGVVDDSQLPKDRFSAERLKGVDSTLKIQPAKLEDSAVYLCASSSVGGARELFFGEGSRLTVL.

The chain uses TRBV29-1 and TRBJ2-1; no clear D gene. Germline loops: CDR1 SQVTM, CDR2 ANQGSEA. The CDR3 covers 14 residues. V lost 5 bases, J lost 0 bases, and 11 bases lay in between. The CDR3 reads CSVIPMSSYNEQFF. In DNA form, the CDR3 reads TGCAGCGTTATCCCCATGAGCTCCTACAATGAGCAGTTCTTC.

The V gene is TRBV19, the J gene TRBJ1-1; a weak D match, TRBD1 (6 bases). Germline V gives CDR1 LNHDA, CDR2 SQIVND (reference sequence). The V gene lost 10 bases and the J gene lost 0 bases, with 15 bases spanning the gap. The CDR3 runs to 14 residues. This CDR3 is CATMLGGLNTEAFF. The CDR3 DNA reads as TGTGCCACCATGCTTGGGGGCTTGAACACTGAAGCTTTCTTT.

The chain employs TRBV27 and TRBJ1-2; D remains unclear. Trimming removed 2 bases at V and 3 bases at J, with 7 bases between. Germline V gene data show CDR1 as MNHEY and CDR2 as SMNVEV (reference sequence). The CDR3 contains 13 residues. The CDR3 sequence is CASSLIGYYGYTF. The CDR3 coding sequence is TGTGCCAGCAGTTTAATCGGGTACTATGGCTACACCTTC.